This T cell receptor (beta chain) was recovered during a study of blood T cell repertoires in COVID-19. The authors' processing: The assay estimated nucleated cells by amplifying reference gene primers. Measured with immunoSEQ multiplex PCR; TCRdb has only the in-frame clones, and not every one. V, J and clone size derive from that table, while D and trimming were established from the DNA sequence. There are approximately 100,000 clones in the sample; approximately 82% occur only once, and under 11% lies in the top ten. The V gene's germline CDR1 is SGHRS and CDR2 YFSETQ. This CDR3 region has 13 residues. Trimming removed 4 bases from V and 3 bases from J; junction bases left unmatched: 3. This clone was seen only once.

This receptor was identified in a man in his sixties or seventies with acute or convalescent COVID-19. The sample comprised peripheral blood. This chain connects TRBV5-1 to TRBJ1-2, with 7 bases matching TRBD1. CDR3 sequence (DNA): TGCGCCAGCAGCCGGGACAGTTACTATGGCTACACCTTC. Protein product: CASSRDSYYGYTF.